Described below is a single T cell receptor (beta chain) sequence and its context. This sample stems from a study of blood T cell repertoires in COVID-19. Study at large: Sources were T cells, B-cell-depleted T cells, or PBMCs; the material itself was cDNA or gDNA.

The CDR3 loop spans 17 amino acids. Between the trimmed V and J ends, which lost 7 bases and 0 bases, there was a span of 19 bases. Germline V gene data show CDR1 as MRHNA and CDR2 as SNTAGT. Participant age was about 18 to 89 years, and participants resided in about two dozen US areas. Original processing notes: The assay estimated nucleated cells by amplifying reference gene primers. Profiled with immunoSEQ multiplex PCR; TCRdb holds only in-frame clones, not every one. For V, J and clone size, that table is used; D and trimming come from the DNA. The table has fewer than 250,000 clones, about 90% seen once.

The V call is TRBV6-4, the J call TRBJ2-4; TRBD2 might be the D (5 bases). The sample taken for sequencing was PBMCs or T cells enriched from blood (not recorded which). This clonotype was sampled from a woman between 50 and 59 years old with acute COVID-19. The CDR3 protein is CASTDGAGLLAKNIQYF. CDR3 DNA sequence: TGTGCCAGCACCGACGGCGCGGGTCTACTAGCCAAAAACATTCAGTACTTC.